The entry below gives a single T cell receptor (beta chain) sequence along with its context. This entry comes from a study of early stage breast cancer tumors. Sequenced by immunoSEQ multiplex PCR; TCRdb stores in-frame clones only, minus some. Among about 70,000 clones, around 80% were seen once, and the ten largest hold about 4.8%. Sequenced: blood. The sequence was obtained from a person aged 40-50 years with breast cancer.

Written as DNA, the CDR3 is TGTGCCAGTAGTATAGGGGTTGGAGGTGCAACTAATGAAAAACTGTTTTTT. Residues: CASSIGVGGATNEKLFF. The chain joins TRBV19 to TRBJ1-4; D uncertain. V lost 1 base and J 0 bases, leaving 12 bases between the germline ends. This CDR3 is built from 17 residues. The V gene's germline CDR1 is LNHDA and CDR2 SQIVND (reference sequence).